The rows below give T cell receptor beta chains drawn from one sample of a study of shared clonotypes between healthy human individuals. Measured with immunoSEQ multiplex PCR; TCRdb has only the in-frame clones, and not every one. This sample has about 2 million clones, with 90% to 95% found just once. Sequencing was performed on naive CD4+ T cells sorted from blood. These receptors all come from a man aged 18 to 35 in good health. The CDR3 runs from the conserved cysteine through the conserved F or W. The order of the fields is D gene, J gene, clone size, V gene, CDR3 protein, CDR3 DNA. A D gene is named only where the DNA matches it firmly. Clone sizes are given selectively: once, few, many, or a class where the clone is expanded.

D: -; J: TRBJ2-2; size: many; V: TRBV2; CDR3: CASSGGSVFTGELFF; DNA: TGTGCCAGCAGTGGAGGGTCGGTATTCACCGGGGAGCTGTTTTTT
D: -; J: TRBJ2-1; size: -; V: TRBV4-1; CDR3: CASSPVGGSYNEQFF; DNA: TGCGCCAGCAGCCCTGTCGGCGGCTCCTACAATGAGCAGTTCTTC
D: -; J: TRBJ1-6; size: -; V: TRBV19; CDR3: CASRAGKGPYNSPLHF; DNA: TGTGCCAGTAGGGCCGGGAAGGGCCCCTATAATTCACCCCTCCACTTT
D: TRBD1; J: TRBJ2-1; size: -; V: TRBV5-1; CDR3: CASSQWDRTNEQFF; DNA: TGCGCCAGCAGCCAATGGGACAGAACCAATGAGCAGTTCTTC
D: TRBD2; J: TRBJ2-1; size: once; V: TRBV5-1; CDR3: CASSHQAGAYNEQFF; DNA: TGCGCCAGCAGCCACCAAGCGGGGGCGTACAATGAGCAGTTCTTC
D: TRBD1; J: TRBJ1-5; size: -; V: TRBV5-1; CDR3: CASSQHPGQGDEQPQHF; DNA: TGCGCCAGCAGCCAGCATCCGGGACAGGGAGATGAACAGCCCCAGCATTTT
D: TRBD1; J: TRBJ1-1; size: -; V: TRBV2; CDR3: CASSGQGREAEAFF; DNA: TGTGCCAGCAGTGGACAGGGCAGGGAGGCTGAAGCTTTCTTT
D: TRBD2; J: TRBJ2-1; size: -; V: TRBV25-1; CDR3: CASSEFASGRAGEQFF; DNA: TGTGCCAGCAGTGAATTCGCTAGCGGGAGGGCTGGTGAGCAGTTCTTC
D: -; J: TRBJ2-5; size: -; V: TRBV30; CDR3: CAWSGRLTEETQYF; DNA: TGTGCCTGGAGCGGAAGACTTACCGAAGAGACCCAGTACTTC
D: TRBD1; J: TRBJ1-6; size: -; V: TRBV11-3; CDR3: CASSWDRGFDYSPLHF; DNA: TGTGCCAGCAGCTGGGACAGGGGCTTCGATTATTCACCCCTCCACTTT
D: -; J: TRBJ1-2; size: -; V: TRBV5-4; CDR3: CASSLALLEGYTF; DNA: TGTGCCAGCAGCTTGGCTCTACTGGAGGGCTACACCTTC
D: -; J: TRBJ1-1; size: -; V: TRBV2; CDR3: CASSATEVMNTEAFF; DNA: TGTGCCAGCAGCGCGACAGAAGTCATGAACACTGAAGCTTTCTTT
D: -; J: TRBJ2-3; size: -; V: TRBV6-5; CDR3: CASSYNRDTDTQYF; DNA: TGTGCCAGCAGTTACAACAGGGACACAGATACGCAGTATTTT
D: -; J: TRBJ1-4; size: -; V: TRBV11-2; CDR3: CASSLDRRDLEKLFF; DNA: TGTGCCAGCAGTCTTGACAGGAGGGATCTGGAAAAACTGTTTTTT
D: -; J: TRBJ2-5; size: once; V: TRBV6-1; CDR3: CASSETGTQKETQYF; DNA: TGTGCCAGCAGTGAAACAGGGACTCAGAAAGAGACCCAGTACTTC
D: TRBD2; J: TRBJ2-1; size: -; V: TRBV28; CDR3: CASSGGGLLGEQFF; DNA: TGTGCCAGCAGTGGCGGGGGGCTTTTGGGTGAGCAGTTCTTC
D: TRBD2; J: TRBJ2-3; size: -; V: TRBV4-1; CDR3: CASSRLRSSGGQGTDTQYF; DNA: TGCGCCAGCAGCCGTCTCCGGAGTAGCGGGGGCCAGGGGACAGATACGCAGTATTTT
D: -; J: TRBJ1-5; size: -; V: TRBV27; CDR3: CASSRSISQPQHF; DNA: TGTGCCAGCTCCCGTTCCATAAGTCAGCCCCAGCATTTT
D: -; J: TRBJ1-1; size: -; V: TRBV5-1; CDR3: CASSLTLTGTNTEAFF; DNA: TGCGCCAGCAGCTTGACCCTTACAGGGACGAACACTGAAGCTTTCTTT
D: -; J: TRBJ1-6; size: once; V: TRBV5-8; CDR3: CASSLSLGVRDSPLHF; DNA: TGTGCCAGCAGCTTGAGTTTGGGGGTTCGGGATTCACCCCTCCACTTT
D: TRBD1; J: TRBJ1-5; size: -; V: TRBV28; CDR3: CASRRQGISNQPQHF; DNA: TGTGCCAGCAGACGACAGGGGATTAGCAATCAGCCCCAGCATTTT
D: -; J: TRBJ2-1; size: -; V: TRBV28; CDR3: CASSPGGSGNNEQFF; DNA: TGTGCCAGCAGTCCCGGCGGATCAGGGAATAATGAGCAGTTCTTC
D: -; J: TRBJ1-5; size: -; V: TRBV21-1; CDR3: CASSTDRIRPDYQPQHF; DNA: TGTGCCAGTTCCACTGACAGAATTAGACCTGATTATCAGCCCCAGCATTTT
D: TRBD1; J: TRBJ2-5; size: -; V: TRBV19; CDR3: CASSIGGQALQETQYF; DNA: TGTGCCAGTAGTATAGGCGGACAGGCGCTCCAAGAGACCCAGTACTTC
D: TRBD1; J: TRBJ2-1; size: -; V: TRBV2; CDR3: CASNGIRGLEQFF; DNA: TGTGCCAGCAATGGTATCAGGGGGCTAGAGCAGTTCTTC
D: TRBD1; J: TRBJ1-4; size: once; V: TRBV2; CDR3: CASSDSGGLKLFF; DNA: TGTGCCAGCAGTGACTCAGGGGGTTTGAAACTGTTTTTT
D: TRBD2; J: TRBJ2-3; size: once; V: TRBV7-9; CDR3: CASSFRDYTDTQYF; DNA: TGTGCCAGCAGCTTTAGGGACTACACAGATACGCAGTATTTT
D: TRBD2; J: TRBJ2-5; size: once; V: TRBV2; CDR3: CASSPTSGGETQYF; DNA: TGTGCCAGCAGTCCGACTAGCGGGGGGGAGACCCAGTACTTC
D: -; J: TRBJ2-5; size: -; V: TRBV4-1; CDR3: CASSQDFPGQNWETQYF; DNA: TGCGCCAGCAGCCAAGATTTTCCAGGACAGAATTGGGAGACCCAGTACTTC
D: TRBD1; J: TRBJ1-3; size: once; V: TRBV15; CDR3: CATSRAGGSGNTIYF; DNA: TGTGCCACCAGCAGAGCAGGGGGCTCCGGAAACACCATATATTTT
D: TRBD1; J: TRBJ2-7; size: -; V: TRBV9; CDR3: CASSRGQASYEQYF; DNA: TGTGCCAGCAGCAGGGGACAGGCCTCCTACGAGCAGTACTTC
D: -; J: TRBJ2-3; size: -; V: TRBV6-6; CDR3: CASSYAGTSTDTQYF; DNA: TGTGCCAGCAGTTATGCGGGGACTAGCACAGATACGCAGTATTTT
D: TRBD2; J: TRBJ2-3; size: -; V: TRBV9; CDR3: CASSSTRPSGGKLTDTQYF; DNA: TGTGCCAGCAGCTCAACTAGGCCTAGCGGGGGAAAGCTCACAGATACGCAGTATTTT
D: TRBD1; J: TRBJ1-1; size: -; V: TRBV2; CDR3: CASRDQGVTEAFF; DNA: TGTGCCAGCAGGGATCAGGGGGTCACTGAAGCTTTCTTT
D: -; J: TRBJ2-7; size: -; V: TRBV7-2; CDR3: CASSLTGGIYEQYF; DNA: TGTGCCAGCAGCTTAACAGGCGGAATTTACGAGCAGTACTTC
D: TRBD2; J: TRBJ2-3; size: -; V: TRBV5-1; CDR3: CASGRVAGQDTQYF; DNA: TGCGCCAGCGGGAGGGTAGCGGGACAAGATACGCAGTATTTT
D: TRBD1; J: TRBJ1-4; size: -; V: TRBV5-6; CDR3: CASSQDRGGSEKLFF; DNA: TGTGCCAGCAGCCAGGACAGGGGCGGATCTGAAAAACTGTTTTTT
D: -; J: TRBJ1-1; size: -; V: TRBV2; CDR3: CASVGPPNTEAFF; DNA: TGTGCCAGCGTGGGGCCCCCGAACACTGAAGCTTTCTTT
D: -; J: TRBJ2-3; size: -; V: TRBV4-1; CDR3: CASSQDLLGGRTDTQYF; DNA: TGCGCCAGCAGCCAAGATCTTTTGGGGGGGCGCACAGATACGCAGTATTTT
D: -; J: TRBJ2-3; size: -; V: TRBV28; CDR3: CASSFLGTDWKDTQYF; DNA: TGTGCCAGCAGTTTTCTAGGGACGGATTGGAAGGATACGCAGTATTTT
D: TRBD1; J: TRBJ2-1; size: -; V: TRBV9; CDR3: CASSAGTGVNNEQFF; DNA: TGTGCCAGCAGCGCCGGGACAGGGGTCAACAATGAGCAGTTCTTC
D: -; J: TRBJ1-5; size: -; V: TRBV9; CDR3: CASSVDGAGNQPQHF; DNA: TGTGCCAGCAGCGTAGATGGGGCAGGTAATCAGCCCCAGCATTTT
D: -; J: TRBJ1-1; size: -; V: TRBV29-1; CDR3: CSVDTRGRTEAFF; DNA: TGCAGCGTTGACACCCGGGGTAGAACTGAAGCTTTCTTT
D: TRBD2; J: TRBJ2-3; size: -; V: TRBV6-5; CDR3: CASSYGGGPTDTQYF; DNA: TGTGCCAGCAGTTACGGCGGGGGGCCCACAGATACGCAGTATTTT